The 29 T cell receptor beta chains listed next were all sequenced from one sample in a study of CD8 T cells in Susac syndrome. The RNA, roughly 0.45 to 1 ug, was put through reverse transcription using random hexamers. Using its own MiXCR run on the immunoSEQ multiplex PCR reads, TCRdb lists one record per CDR3 protein. The sample lists 73,000 or so distinct CDR3 sequences; approximately 95% were seen once. The sequencing input was CD8+ T cells from PBMCs. The source is a human donor with multiple sclerosis.

This chain joins TRBV29-1 and TRBJ1-2; the match to TRBD1 covers 8 bases. Trimming took 4 bases from V and 6 from J; bases not matched to a gene: 10. The CDR3 spans 14 residues. CDR1 is SQVTM, CDR2 ANQGSEA, per germline. The CDR3 sequence: CSVVGQGFADGYTF. The CDR3 DNA reads TGCAGCGTTGTCGGACAGGGATTCGCGGATGGCTACACCTTC. Drawing the rest from reference TRBV29-1 and TRBJ1-2, the complete variable domain is SAVISQKPSRDICQRGTSLTIQCQVDSQVTMMFWYRQQPGQSLTLIATANQGSEATYESGFVIDKFPISRPNLTFSTLTVSNMSPEDSSIYLCSVVGQGFADGYTFGSGTRLTVV.

The chain carries TRBV5-1 and TRBJ2-7; D is undetermined. Germline-derived CDR1 and CDR2 are SGHRS and YFSETQ. The CDR3 covers 14 residues. Trimming removed 3 bases at V and 2 bases at J, with 12 bases between. The CDR3 region is CASSYYSSAYEQYF. The CDR3 DNA sequence: TGCGCCAGCAGCTACTACTCCAGCGCCTACGAGCAGTACTTC.

The chain combines TRBV7-9 with TRBJ1-5; D is perhaps TRBD1 (6 bases). Germline values: CDR1 SEHNR, CDR2 FQNEAQ (reference sequence). The CDR3 totals 13 residues. Deletions cut 5 bases from V and 6 bases from J, with 11 bases between. CDR3 in DNA: TGTGCCAGCAGCGCCAGGGGAGGTCAGCCCCAGCATTTT. Amino acids: CASSARGGQPQHF.

J is TRBJ1-5 and V is TRBV19; D is uncertain. V was clipped by 6 bases and J by 0 bases, with 12 bases between them. Per germline, CDR1 LNHDA and CDR2 SQIVND (reference sequence). The CDR3 sequence is 15 residues long. CDR3 residues: CASRFTAHSNQPQHF. As DNA, the CDR3 is TGTGCCAGTAGATTTACAGCTCATAGCAATCAGCCCCAGCATTTT.

The gene calls are TRBV12-3 or TRBV12-4 and TRBJ1-2, with 7 positions matching TRBD1. The CDR3 sequence is 16 residues long. V trimming: 3 bases; J trimming: 6 bases; junction bases outside the gene matches: 13. CDR3 nucleotides: TGTGCCAGCAGTTTCGCTGGGACAGAGAAGCGAGATGGCTACACCTTC. Protein sequence: CASSFAGTEKRDGYTF.

The rearrangement joins TRBV19 to TRBJ1-5; 7 nucleotides match TRBD1. The CDR3 sequence is 17 residues long. The V segment lost 0 bases and the J segment 6 bases; nucleotides outside the gene matches: 11. The V gene's germline CDR1 is LNHDA and CDR2 SQIVND (reference sequence). The CDR3 DNA sequence: TGTGCCAGTAGTATAGATCTCGACAGGGTAAGGAGTCAGCCCCAGCATTTT. Translating gives CASSIDLDRVRSQPQHF. The full variable domain, completed using reference TRBV19 and TRBJ1-5, is DGGITQSPKYLFRKEGQNVTLSCEQNLNHDAMYWYRQDPGQGLRLIYYSQIVNDFQKGDIAEGYSVSREKKESFPLTVTSAQKNPTAFYLCASSIDLDRVRSQPQHFGDGTRLSIL.

The chain couples TRBV29-1 to TRBJ2-7; the D gene is possibly TRBD1 (7 bases). The germline V and J ends were trimmed by 7 bases and 3 bases, with 13 bases remaining between them. The germline gives CDR1 SQVTM, CDR2 ANQGSEA. This CDR3 region has 12 residues. The CDR3 is CSAQGEVYEQYF. As DNA, the CDR3 is TGCAGCGCCCAGGGGGAGGTCTACGAGCAGTACTTC.

This clonotype was found a few times. The CDR3 region has the DNA TGTGCCAGCAGGACAGGGAACACTGAAGCTTTCTTT. Translating it yields CASRTGNTEAFF. The rearrangement joins TRBV12-3 or TRBV12-4 to TRBJ1-1; D is perhaps TRBD1 (6 bases). With 6 bases removed from V and 1 base from J, the gap between germline ends came to 6 bases. The CDR3 has 12 residues.

The chain uses TRBV25-1 and TRBJ1-1, with a possible D match to TRBD1 (6 bases). Germline lookup yields CDR1 MGHDK and CDR2 SYGVNS. The CDR3 length is 12 residues. The V and J ends lost 8 bases and 5 bases respectively, with 12 bases between them. The CDR3 reads CASGSGVTEAFF. The CDR3 region has the DNA TGTGCCAGCGGATCAGGGGTGACTGAAGCTTTCTTT.

This chain links TRBV9 with TRBJ2-6, with TRBD1 identical over 7 bases. The ends lost 2 bases at V and 1 base at J; junction bases unmatched: 6. The length of the CDR3 is 17 residues. CDR1 is SGDLS and CDR2 is YYNGEE in the germline V gene. DNA for the CDR3: TGTGCCAGCAGCGTCACCCCACAGGGGTCTGGGGCCAACGTCCTGACTTTC. Amino acids: CASSVTPQGSGANVLTF.

The chain carries TRBV10-1 and TRBJ2-7; no firm D call. Germline loops: CDR1 WNHNN, CDR2 SYGVQD (reference sequence). Trimming cost V 5 bases and J 2 bases, with 13 bases left between them. The CDR3 length is 14 residues. CDR3 in amino acids: CASSFDPLPYEQYF. CDR3 coding DNA: TGCGCCAGCAGTTTTGACCCCTTGCCCTACGAGCAGTACTTC.

The CDR3 is CASSGRLGGAQYF. CDR3 in DNA: TGTGCCAGCAGCGGACGTCTGGGGGGAGCGCAGTATTTT. The V call is TRBV9, the J call TRBJ2-3; TRBD2 might be the D (6 bases). Trimming left V 3 bases short and J 10 bases short, with 15 bases between. The CDR3 is 13 residues long. The germline gives CDR1 SGDLS, CDR2 YYNGEE.

The chain uses TRBV19 and TRBJ2-2; no firm D call. V was shortened by 2 bases and J by 5 bases, with 6 bases between the two germline ends. This CDR3 spans 13 amino acids. Germline CDR1 is LNHDA and CDR2 is SQIVND (reference sequence). CDR3 residues: CASSIRPTGELFF. CDR3 DNA: TGTGCCAGTAGTATAAGACCAACCGGGGAGCTGTTTTTT.

J is TRBJ2-5 and V is TRBV12-3 or TRBV12-4; possibly TRBD2 for D (5 bases). V was shortened by 3 bases and J by 5 bases, with 10 bases between the two germline ends. CDR3 length: 13 residues. The CDR3 reads CASSLGSGETQYF. The CDR3 nucleotides read TGTGCCAGCAGTTTGGGCTCGGGGGAGACCCAGTACTTC.

Written as DNA, the CDR3 is TGTGCCAGCGGCTGGGCAGGGGCTGACACTGAAGCTTTCTTT. Amino acids: CASGWAGADTEAFF. This sequence joins TRBV27 and TRBJ1-1; tentative D call: TRBD1 (6 bases). CDR1 is MNHEY and CDR2 is SMNVEV in the germline V gene (reference sequence). Trimming left V 8 bases short and J 3 bases short, with 16 bases between. The CDR3 has 14 residues.

The CDR3 here is CASSLAGGPSGELFF. DNA of the CDR3: TGTGCCAGCAGCTTAGCGGGAGGGCCCTCCGGGGAGCTGTTTTTT. The chain carries TRBV6-5 and TRBJ2-2, with 11 bases matching TRBD2. CDR1 MNHEY and CDR2 SVGAGI come from the germline V gene. V shed 6 bases and J 6 bases; nucleotides not matched to a gene: 6. The CDR3 runs to 15 residues.

This rearrangement joins TRBV3-1 to TRBJ1-1; weak D call: TRBD1 (6 bases). V gave up 0 bases and J gave up 0 bases, with 14 bases separating them. Germline V lookup: CDR1 LGHDT, CDR2 YNNKEL (reference sequence). The CDR3 spans 17 residues. The CDR3 loop is CASSQERRGKMNTEAFF. The DNA for the CDR3 is TGTGCCAGCAGCCAAGAACGGAGGGGGAAGATGAACACTGAAGCTTTCTTT.

The chain is built from TRBV6-5 and TRBJ2-1; maybe TRBD1 (6 bases). The CDR3 length is 15 residues. V was shortened by 4 bases and J by 0 bases, with 10 bases between the two germline ends. Germline loops: CDR1 MNHEY, CDR2 SVGAGI. The CDR3 sequence: CASSSRGSSYNEQFF. The DNA of the CDR3 is TGTGCCAGCAGTTCGAGGGGGAGCTCCTACAATGAGCAGTTCTTC.

This chain connects TRBV14 to TRBJ2-1, with 8 bases matching TRBD2. Losses at the gene ends were 0 bases for V and 2 bases for J; bases not matched to a gene: 15. The CDR3 extends over 20 amino acids. The V gene's germline CDR1 is SGHDN and CDR2 FVKESK. The CDR3 loop reads CASSQERVGRGIATYNEQFF. The CDR3 DNA reads as TGTGCCAGCAGCCAAGAAAGAGTCGGGAGGGGGATTGCGACCTACAATGAGCAGTTCTTC.

V gene TRBV6-5 combines with J gene TRBJ1-1; no clear D gene. Germline V lookup: CDR1 MNHEY, CDR2 SVGAGI. The V gene lost 7 bases and the J gene lost 4 bases, with 10 bases spanning the gap. The CDR3 consists of 12 residues. The CDR3 region has the DNA TGTGCCAGCATTATGGGTGGCACTGAAGCTTTCTTT. Its protein is CASIMGGTEAFF.

This clonotype has only one observation. V usage is TRBV5-1 and J usage is TRBJ2-6; D might be TRBD2 (7 bases). The CDR3 totals 18 residues. CDR1 and CDR2 (germline): SGHRS, YFSETQ. The V end lost 4 bases, the J end lost 0 bases, and 17 bases lay between the germline ends. CDR3 sequence reads: CASSPDWGGPSGANVLTF. In DNA, the CDR3 is TGCGCCAGCAGCCCCGATTGGGGGGGGCCCTCTGGGGCCAACGTCCTGACTTTC.

This rearrangement joins TRBV29-1 to TRBJ2-1, with 9 bases matching TRBD1. Germline V gene data show CDR1 as SQVTM and CDR2 as ANQGSEA. V lost 5 bases and J lost 5; bases outside the gene matches: 7. The CDR3 sequence is 14 residues long. The CDR3 DNA follows: TGCAGCGTTCGGGGGACAGGGCGACACAATGAGCAGTTCTTC. The encoded protein is CSVRGTGRHNEQFF.

V and J are TRBV30 and TRBJ2-2, with a weak D call TRBD1 (5 bases). The V gene's germline CDR1 is GTSNPN and CDR2 SVGIG (reference sequence). V lost 7 bases and J lost 0, with 15 bases in between. The CDR3 runs 15 residues. The CDR3 DNA reads as TGTGCCTTCCTCACGAGACAGCCGAACACCGGGGAGCTGTTTTTT. Protein: CAFLTRQPNTGELFF.

The chain carries TRBV3-1 and TRBJ2-1, with a possible D match to TRBD2 (6 bases). Germline values: CDR1 LGHDT, CDR2 YNNKEL (reference sequence). CDR3 size: 14 residues. V dropped 0 bases and J dropped 8 bases, with 11 bases sitting between them. CDR3: CASSQDRWEDEQFF. In nucleotides, the CDR3 is TGTGCCAGCAGCCAAGATAGGTGGGAGGATGAGCAGTTCTTC.

V is TRBV6-2 or TRBV6-3 and J is TRBJ2-7, with D tentatively TRBD2 (5 bases). Germline V gene lookup returns CDR1 MNHEY and CDR2 SVGEGT. V was pared by 8 bases and J by 6 bases, with 17 bases between. This CDR3 has 13 residues. CDR3 in amino acids: CASGLTGLGEQYF. The DNA of the CDR3 is TGTGCCAGCGGACTGACCGGTCTTGGCGAGCAGTACTTC.

The chain carries TRBV13 and TRBJ1-2; no clear D gene. The length of the CDR3 is 13 residues. Germline V gene lookup returns CDR1 PRHDT and CDR2 FYEKMQ (reference sequence). V gave up 0 bases and J gave up 4 bases, with 6 bases separating them. The CDR3 bases are TGTGCCAGCAGCTTAGGCCCCAGCTATGGCTACACCTTC. It specifies CASSLGPSYGYTF.

The V and J genes are TRBV29-1 and TRBJ1-2, with TRBD1 matching 7 bases. This CDR3 is 14 amino acids long. The trim removed 1 base at V and 2 bases at J, leaving 4 bases unmatched. CDR1 and CDR2 (germline): SQVTM, ANQGSEA. CDR3 bases: TGCAGCGTTGAAGTCAGGGGGAGGAACTATGGCTACACCTTC. Protein sequence: CSVEVRGRNYGYTF.

The CDR3 DNA reads TGCGCCAGCATAGCCGGAGACTCTGGGGCCAACGTCCTGACTTTC. Amino acid sequence: CASIAGDSGANVLTF. V gene TRBV5-1 combines with J gene TRBJ2-6; no definite D call. Germline V gene lookup returns CDR1 SGHRS and CDR2 YFSETQ. The ends were cut back, 6 bases at V and 0 bases at J, with 10 bases in the middle. CDR3 length: 15 amino acids.

The V gene is TRBV19, the J gene TRBJ1-5; 9 nucleotides line up with TRBD1. V was pared by 5 bases and J by 7 bases, with 9 bases of the junction left unmatched. The CDR3 sequence is 15 residues long. The germline gives CDR1 LNHDA, CDR2 SQIVND (reference sequence). The CDR3 spells CASSHTGQGGQPQHF. In DNA, the CDR3 is TGTGCCAGTAGTCACACGGGACAGGGCGGGCAGCCCCAGCATTTT.